What follows is one T cell receptor beta chain and its context. The antigen is not known. A much larger clone differs by one base, so this may be a read error. Each CDR3 protein is one row after TCRdb ran MiXCR on the 5' RACE reads. This repertoire shows approximately 9,800 distinct CDR3 sequences, less than 15% found once; its top ten account for roughly 3.3%. Study-level points and caveats: The TCR gene usage of tumor memory CD4+ T cells clustered together with blood and lymph node memory CD4+ cells and with lymph node naive CD4+ cells.

The sorted Tregs were CD4+CD25+CD127-/low cells. CDR1 KGHSH and CDR2 LQKENI come from the germline V gene. This CDR3 is 13 amino acids long. This rearrangement joins TRBV18 to TRBJ1-1; D not certain. Sequencing was carried out using Tregs sorted from blood. The receptor was isolated from a female donor with breast cancer. In DNA form, the CDR3 reads TGTGCCAGCTCACCTGGCAGGAACACTGAAGCTCTCTTT. Residues: CASSPGRNTEALF. The whole variable domain, filled in from reference TRBV18 and TRBJ1-1, reads NAGVMQNPRHLVRRRGQEARLRCSPMKGHSHVYWYRQLPEEGLKFMVYLQKENIIDESGMPKERFSAEFPKEGPSILRIQQVVRGDSAAYFCASSPGRNTEALFGQGTRLTVV.